Reported below is one T cell receptor beta chain. These data are taken from a study of cytomegalovirus exposure and HLA in healthy donors. PCR used 60 Vbeta primers and 13 Jbeta primers. The data were produced by immunoSEQ multiplex PCR, yet TCRdb's version contains in-frame clones alone and is incomplete. The sample has some 170,000 clones, just over 70% seen once; the top ten hold 2% to 2.5%. This receptor was identified in a human donor in good health. The sequenced material came from PBMCs.

Here the CDR3 reads CSVHSVTTTEAFF. DNA for the CDR3: TGCAGCGTCCATTCTGTAACAACCACTGAAGCTTTCTTT. The rearrangement uses TRBV29-1 and TRBJ1-1; unclear D gene. CDR3 length equals 13 residues. The V gene lost 6 bases and the J gene lost 4 bases, with 15 bases spanning the gap. Germline values: CDR1 SQVTM, CDR2 ANQGSEA.